Given below is one T cell receptor (beta chain) in context. The data originate from a study of shared clonotypes between healthy human individuals. V lost 4 bases, J lost 6 bases, and 7 bases lay in between. The CDR3 runs 11 residues. Looked up from germline, CDR1 is SEHNR and CDR2 is FQNEAQ (reference sequence). The assay was immunoSEQ multiplex PCR, and TCRdb's table has in-frame clones only and misses some. The top ten clones hold approximately 1.1% of a sample with about 1.5 million clones, approximately 96% of them seen once. The TCR originated in a man aged 30-40 years in good health. The sequenced sample was naive CD4+ T cells sorted from blood. Sample subset: CD45RA+ positively selected. The chain combines TRBV7-9 with TRBJ2-7; D is uncertain. The CDR3 is CASSSGGEQYF. In DNA, the CDR3 is TGTGCCAGCAGCTCGGGTGGCGAGCAGTACTTC.